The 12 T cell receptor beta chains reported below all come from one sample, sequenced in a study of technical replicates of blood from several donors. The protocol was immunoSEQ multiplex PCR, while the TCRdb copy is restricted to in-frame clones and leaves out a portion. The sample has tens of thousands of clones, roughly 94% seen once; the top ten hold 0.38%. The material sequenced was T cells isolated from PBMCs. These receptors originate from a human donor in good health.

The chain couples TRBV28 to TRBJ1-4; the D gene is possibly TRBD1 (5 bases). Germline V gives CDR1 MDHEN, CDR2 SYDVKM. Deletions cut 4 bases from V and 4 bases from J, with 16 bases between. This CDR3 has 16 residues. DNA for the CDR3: TGTGCCAGCAGTTCCCCGGGGGGAGCCCTTAATGAAAAACTGTTTTTT. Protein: CASSSPGGALNEKLFF.

For the CDR3, the DNA is TGTGCCTGGAGTATGTTTACGGTGGAGACCCAGTACTTC. It yields the protein CAWSMFTVETQYF. V gene TRBV30 combines with J gene TRBJ2-5, with unresolved D. This CDR3 region has 13 residues. The V gene lost 2 bases and the J gene lost 5 bases, with 12 bases spanning the gap. Germline CDR1 GTSNPN, CDR2 SVGIG (reference sequence). The complete variable domain, with remaining parts taken from reference TRBV30 and TRBJ2-5, reads SQTIHQWPATLVQPVGSPLSLECTVEGTSNPNLYWYRQAAGRGLQLLFYSVGIGQISSEVPQNLSASRPQDRQFILSSKKLLLSDSGFYLCAWSMFTVETQYFGPGTRLLVL.

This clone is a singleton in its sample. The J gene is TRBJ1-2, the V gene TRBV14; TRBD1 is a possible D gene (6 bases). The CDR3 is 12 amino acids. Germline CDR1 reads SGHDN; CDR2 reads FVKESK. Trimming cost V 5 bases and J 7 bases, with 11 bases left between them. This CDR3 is CASSSQGGGYTF. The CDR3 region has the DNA TGTGCCAGCAGCTCACAGGGTGGTGGCTACACCTTC.

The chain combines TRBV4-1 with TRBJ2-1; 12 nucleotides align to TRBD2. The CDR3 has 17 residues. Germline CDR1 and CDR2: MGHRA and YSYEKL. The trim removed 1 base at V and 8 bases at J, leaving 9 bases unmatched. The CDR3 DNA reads TGCGCCAGCAGCCAAGGGAAACTAGCGGGAGGCCTCCATGAGCAGTTCTTC. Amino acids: CASSQGKLAGGLHEQFF.

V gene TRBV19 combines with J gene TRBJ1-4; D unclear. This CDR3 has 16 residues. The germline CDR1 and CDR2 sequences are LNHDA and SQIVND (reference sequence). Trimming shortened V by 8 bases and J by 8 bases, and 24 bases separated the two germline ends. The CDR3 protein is CASSGSPGQNSEKLFF. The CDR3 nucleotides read TGTGCCAGTTCGGGGAGTCCTGGGCAGAACAGCGAAAAACTGTTTTTT.

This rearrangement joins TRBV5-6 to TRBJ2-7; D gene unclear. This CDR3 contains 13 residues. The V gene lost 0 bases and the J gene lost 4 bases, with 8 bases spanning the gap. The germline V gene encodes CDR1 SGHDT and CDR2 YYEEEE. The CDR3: CASSLAPTYEQYF. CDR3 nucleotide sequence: TGTGCCAGCAGCTTGGCTCCCACTTACGAGCAGTACTTC.

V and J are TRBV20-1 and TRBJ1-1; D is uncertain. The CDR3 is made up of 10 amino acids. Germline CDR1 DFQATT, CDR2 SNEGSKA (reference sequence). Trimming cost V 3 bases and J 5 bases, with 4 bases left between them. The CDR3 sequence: CSARRTEAFF. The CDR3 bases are TGCAGTGCTAGGAGGACTGAAGCTTTCTTT.

The CDR3 region is CASSYSPSGAKNIQYF. The CDR3 nucleotides read TGTGCCAGCAGTTACTCGCCTAGCGGGGCTAAAAACATTCAGTACTTC. The chain employs TRBV6-6 and TRBJ2-4; 9 bases match TRBD2. Per the germline V gene, CDR1 is MNHNY and CDR2 is SVGAGI (reference sequence). The CDR3 loop spans 16 amino acids. V shed 0 bases and J 4 bases; nucleotides not matched to a gene: 4.

The CDR3 DNA reads TGCGCCAGCAGCCAAGAAGACCGGACAGGGAGCTACGAGCAGTACTTC. It codes for CASSQEDRTGSYEQYF. The chain has TRBV4-1 and TRBJ2-7; TRBD1 matches at 8 bases. The germline V gene has CDR1 MGHRA and CDR2 YSYEKL. The length of the CDR3 is 16 residues. V was pared by 0 bases and J by 3 bases, with 7 bases of the junction left unmatched.

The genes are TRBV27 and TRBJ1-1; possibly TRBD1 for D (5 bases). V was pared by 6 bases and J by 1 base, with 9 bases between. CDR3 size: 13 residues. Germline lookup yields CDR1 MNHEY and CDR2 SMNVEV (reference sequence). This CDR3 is CASRGQGNTEAFF. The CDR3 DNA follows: TGTGCCAGCAGAGGGCAGGGGAACACTGAAGCTTTCTTT.

CDR3 region: CASRIEGQGLAYEQYF. In nucleotides, the CDR3 is TGTGCCAGTAGAATCGAAGGACAGGGGTTGGCCTACGAGCAGTACTTC. This sequence joins TRBV19 and TRBJ2-7; 9 bases are shared with TRBD1. V gave up 6 bases and J gave up 2 bases; unmatched junction bases: 11. The V gene's germline CDR1 is LNHDA and CDR2 SQIVND (reference sequence). The CDR3 is made up of 16 amino acids.

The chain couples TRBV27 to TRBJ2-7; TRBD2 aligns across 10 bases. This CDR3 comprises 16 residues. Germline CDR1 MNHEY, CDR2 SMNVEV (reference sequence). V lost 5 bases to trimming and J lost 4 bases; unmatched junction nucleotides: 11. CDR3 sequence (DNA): TGTGCCAGCAGTCTGAGCGGGAGGGCCTTGGGGTACGAGCAGTACTTC. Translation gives CASSLSGRALGYEQYF.